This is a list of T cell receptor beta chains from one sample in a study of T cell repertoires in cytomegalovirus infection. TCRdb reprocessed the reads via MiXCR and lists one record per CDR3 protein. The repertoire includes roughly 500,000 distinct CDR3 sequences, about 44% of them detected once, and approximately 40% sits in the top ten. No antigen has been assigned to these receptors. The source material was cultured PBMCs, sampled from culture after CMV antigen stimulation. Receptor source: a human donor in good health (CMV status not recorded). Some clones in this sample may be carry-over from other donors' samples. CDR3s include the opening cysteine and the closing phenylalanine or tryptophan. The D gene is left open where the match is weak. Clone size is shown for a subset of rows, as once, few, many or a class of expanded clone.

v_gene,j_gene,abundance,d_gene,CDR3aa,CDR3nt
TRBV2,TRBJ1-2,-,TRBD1,CASPEGGGSARYGYTF,TGTGCCAGCCCTGAGGGAGGGGGCTCGGCCCGTTATGGCTACACCTTC
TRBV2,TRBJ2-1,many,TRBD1,CASREARGTSDEQFF,TGTGCCAGCAGGGAAGCCAGGGGGACCTCTGATGAGCAGTTCTTC
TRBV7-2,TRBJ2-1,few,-,CASSWTFYNEQFF,TGTGCCAGCAGCTGGACCTTTTACAATGAGCAGTTCTTC
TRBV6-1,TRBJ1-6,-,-,CASSRTESSYNSPLHF,TGTGCCAGCAGTAGGACAGAGTCTTCCTATAATTCACCCCTCCACTTT
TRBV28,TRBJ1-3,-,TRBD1,CASSLQTGTGNTIYF,TGTGCCAGCAGTCTCCAGACAGGGACTGGAAACACCATATATTTT
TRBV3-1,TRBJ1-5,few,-,CASSQMDQPQHF,TGTGCCAGCAGTCAAATGGATCAGCCCCAGCATTTT
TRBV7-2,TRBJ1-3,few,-,CASSFWSLQGTIYF,TGTGCCAGCAGCTTTTGGTCCCTGCAAGGCACCATATATTTT
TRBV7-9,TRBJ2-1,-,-,CASSGEGNEQFF,TGTGCCAGCAGCGGAGAGGGAAATGAGCAGTTCTTC
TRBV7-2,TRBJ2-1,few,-,CASSLVRSKGEQFF,TGTGCCAGCAGCTTAGTTAGGTCTAAGGGTGAGCAGTTCTTC
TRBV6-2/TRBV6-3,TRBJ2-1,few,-,CASSYSRGEQFF,TGTGCCAGCAGTTACTCGAGGGGTGAGCAGTTCTTC
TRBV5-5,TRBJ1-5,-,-,CASSPGEGIQPQHF,TGTGCCAGCAGCCCAGGTGAGGGGATTCAGCCCCAGCATTTT
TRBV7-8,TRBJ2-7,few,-,CASSLRTPSSYEQYF,TGTGCCAGCAGCTTACGGACCCCAAGCTCCTACGAGCAGTACTTC
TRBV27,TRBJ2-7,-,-,CASSLTADEQYF,TGTGCCAGCAGCCTCACAGCGGACGAGCAGTACTTC
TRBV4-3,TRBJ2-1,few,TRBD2,CASSQGAGPYNEQFF,TGCGCCAGCAGCCAAGGAGCGGGACCTTACAATGAGCAGTTCTTC
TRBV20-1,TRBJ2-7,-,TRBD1,CSAKDAGTGGYEQYF,TGCAGTGCTAAAGATGCCGGGACAGGGGGCTACGAGCAGTACTTC
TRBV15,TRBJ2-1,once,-,CATSRVGGPDFDEQFF,TGTGCCACCAGCAGGGTGGGGGGGCCGGATTTTGATGAGCAGTTCTTC
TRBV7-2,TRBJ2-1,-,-,CASSRTSRAFNEQFF,TGTGCCAGCAGCCGAACTAGTCGAGCCTTCAATGAGCAGTTCTTC
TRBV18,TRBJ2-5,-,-,CASSPFKAGEETQYF,TGTGCCAGCTCACCATTTAAGGCCGGTGAGGAGACCCAGTACTTC
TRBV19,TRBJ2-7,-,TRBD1,CASSINRGPGYEQYF,TGTGCCAGTAGCATTAACAGGGGGCCTGGCTACGAGCAGTACTTC
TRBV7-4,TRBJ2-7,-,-,CASSSGHSPYEQYF,TGTGCCAGCAGCTCAGGACATAGCCCCTACGAGCAGTACTTC
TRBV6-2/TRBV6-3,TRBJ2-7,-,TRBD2,CASSYASGETYEQYF,TGTGCCAGCAGTTACGCTAGCGGGGAAACCTACGAGCAGTACTTC
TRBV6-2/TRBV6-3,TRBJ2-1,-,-,CASRDSYNEQFF,TGTGCCAGCAGGGACAGCTACAATGAGCAGTTCTTC
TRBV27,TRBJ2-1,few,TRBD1,CASSFETGVYEQFF,TGTGCCAGCAGTTTTGAGACAGGGGTATATGAGCAGTTCTTC
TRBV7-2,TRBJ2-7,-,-,CASSINTGVGKQYF,TGTGCCAGCAGCATCAATACGGGGGTTGGTAAGCAGTACTTC
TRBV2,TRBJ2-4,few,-,CATKGNLRAIQYF,TGTGCCACCAAAGGGAACCTTCGGGCCATTCAGTACTTC
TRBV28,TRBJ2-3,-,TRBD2,CASSALTGGTDTQYF,TGTGCCAGCAGTGCCCTCACGGGAGGGACAGATACGCAGTATTTT
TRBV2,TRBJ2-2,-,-,CASNLQGSGELFF,TGTGCCAGCAACTTACAGGGATCAGGGGAGCTGTTTTTT
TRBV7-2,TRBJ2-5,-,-,CASSFSAGSWETQYF,TGTGCCAGCAGCTTTTCTGCGGGATCCTGGGAGACCCAGTACTTC
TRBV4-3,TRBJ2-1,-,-,CASSQDLRANGDEQFF,TGCGCCAGCAGCCAAGATCTGAGGGCTAACGGTGATGAGCAGTTCTTC
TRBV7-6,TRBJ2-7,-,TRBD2,CASSSPTRASGSSYEQYF,TGTGCCAGCAGCTCACCGACTAGAGCTAGCGGGAGCTCCTACGAGCAGTACTTC
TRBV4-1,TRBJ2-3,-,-,CASSPAGSADTQYF,TGCGCCAGCAGCCCAGCAGGGTCTGCAGATACGCAGTATTTT
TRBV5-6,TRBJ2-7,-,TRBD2,CASSLGSGRDLASSYEQYF,TGTGCCAGCAGCTTGGGTAGCGGGAGGGACCTTGCCAGCTCCTACGAGCAGTACTTC
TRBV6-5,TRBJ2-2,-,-,CASSSAAGNTGELFF,TGTGCCAGCAGTTCCGCGGCGGGAAACACCGGGGAGCTGTTTTTT
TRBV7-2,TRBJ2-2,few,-,CASKESGTGELFF,TGTGCCAGCAAAGAGTCCGGCACCGGGGAGCTGTTTTTT
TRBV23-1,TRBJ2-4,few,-,CASSQQLTLGDRNLAKNIQYF,TGCGCCAGCAGTCAACAATTAACTTTGGGAGACCGGAATCTAGCCAAAAACATTCAGTACTTC
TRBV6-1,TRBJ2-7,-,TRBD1,CASGTGTAYEQYF,TGTGCCAGCGGGACGGGGACAGCCTACGAGCAGTACTTC
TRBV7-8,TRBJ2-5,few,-,CASSSPGLGETQYF,TGTGCCAGCAGCTCTCCAGGGCTTGGGGAGACCCAGTACTTC
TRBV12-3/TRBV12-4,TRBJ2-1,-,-,CASSPRAGSYNEQFF,TGTGCCAGCAGCCCTCGCGCGGGATCCTACAATGAGCAGTTCTTC
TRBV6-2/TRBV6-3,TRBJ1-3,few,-,CASRPTAGARTGNTIYF,TGTGCCAGCAGACCAACCGCGGGGGCGAGGACTGGAAACACCATATATTTT
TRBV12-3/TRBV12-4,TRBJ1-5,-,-,CASSLLELGNQPQHF,TGTGCCAGCAGTTTATTAGAATTGGGCAATCAGCCCCAGCATTTT
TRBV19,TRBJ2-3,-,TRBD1,CASSFTGTGSTDTQYF,TGTGCCAGCTCGTTTACCGGGACAGGGTCCACAGATACGCAGTATTTT
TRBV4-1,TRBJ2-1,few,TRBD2,CASSRLQTSGSYEQFF,TGCGCCAGCAGCCGACTACAGACTAGCGGGAGCTATGAGCAGTTCTTC
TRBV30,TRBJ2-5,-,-,CAWSTDTQYF,TGTGCCTGGAGCACCGACACCCAGTACTTC
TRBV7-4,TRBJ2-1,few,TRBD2,CASSPTSGLAGNEQFF,TGTGCCAGCAGTCCGACATCGGGACTAGCGGGTAATGAGCAGTTCTTC
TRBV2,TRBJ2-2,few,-,CASSEEVVGTGELFF,TGTGCCAGCAGTGAAGAGGTCGTCGGCACCGGGGAGCTGTTTTTT
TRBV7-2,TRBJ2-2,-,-,CASRAGQPNTGELFF,TGTGCCAGCAGGGCGGGACAGCCTAACACCGGGGAGCTGTTTTTT
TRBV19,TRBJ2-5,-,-,CASSMAPRETQYF,TGTGCCAGTAGTATGGCCCCTCGTGAGACCCAGTACTTC
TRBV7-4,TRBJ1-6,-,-,CASSPTGDSPLHF,TGTGCCAGCAGCCCGACGGGGGATTCACCCCTCCACTTT
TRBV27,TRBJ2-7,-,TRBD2,CASRGLAPEQQYF,TGTGCCAGCAGGGGACTAGCCCCTGAGCAGCAGTACTTC
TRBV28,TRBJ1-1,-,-,CASSLIRALNTEAFF,TGTGCCAGCAGTTTAATCAGGGCTCTGAACACTGAAGCTTTCTTT
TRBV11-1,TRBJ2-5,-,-,CASSLAVTTETQYF,TGTGCCAGCAGCTTAGCGGTAACCACGGAGACCCAGTACTTC
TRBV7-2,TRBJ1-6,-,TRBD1,CASSPTGDWNSPLHF,TGTGCCAGCAGCCCCACAGGGGACTGGAATTCACCCCTCCACTTT
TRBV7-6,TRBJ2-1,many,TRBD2,CASSLVISSGSGEQFF,TGTGCCAGCAGCTTAGTTATCTCTAGCGGGAGCGGTGAGCAGTTCTTC
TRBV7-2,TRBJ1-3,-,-,CASSSRRRSGNTIYF,TGTGCCAGCAGCTCCAGGAGGCGCTCTGGAAACACCATATATTTT
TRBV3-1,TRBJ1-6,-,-,CASSPSENSPLHF,TGTGCCAGCAGCCCCTCTGAAAATTCACCCCTCCACTTT